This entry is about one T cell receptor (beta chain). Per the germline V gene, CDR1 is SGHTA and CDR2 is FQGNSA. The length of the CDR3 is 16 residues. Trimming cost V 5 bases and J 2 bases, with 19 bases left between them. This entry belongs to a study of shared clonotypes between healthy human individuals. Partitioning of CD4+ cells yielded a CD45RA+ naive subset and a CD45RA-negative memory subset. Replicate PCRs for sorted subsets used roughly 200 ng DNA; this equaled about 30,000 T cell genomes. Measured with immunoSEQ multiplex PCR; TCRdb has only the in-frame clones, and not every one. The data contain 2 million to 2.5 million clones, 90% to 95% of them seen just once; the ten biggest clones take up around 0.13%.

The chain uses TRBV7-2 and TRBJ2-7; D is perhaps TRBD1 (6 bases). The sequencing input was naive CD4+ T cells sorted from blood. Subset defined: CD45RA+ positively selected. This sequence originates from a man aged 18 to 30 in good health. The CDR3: CASSPSGGRVPYEQYF. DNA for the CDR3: TGTGCCAGCAGCCCAAGTGGGGGCCGAGTCCCCTACGAGCAGTACTTC.